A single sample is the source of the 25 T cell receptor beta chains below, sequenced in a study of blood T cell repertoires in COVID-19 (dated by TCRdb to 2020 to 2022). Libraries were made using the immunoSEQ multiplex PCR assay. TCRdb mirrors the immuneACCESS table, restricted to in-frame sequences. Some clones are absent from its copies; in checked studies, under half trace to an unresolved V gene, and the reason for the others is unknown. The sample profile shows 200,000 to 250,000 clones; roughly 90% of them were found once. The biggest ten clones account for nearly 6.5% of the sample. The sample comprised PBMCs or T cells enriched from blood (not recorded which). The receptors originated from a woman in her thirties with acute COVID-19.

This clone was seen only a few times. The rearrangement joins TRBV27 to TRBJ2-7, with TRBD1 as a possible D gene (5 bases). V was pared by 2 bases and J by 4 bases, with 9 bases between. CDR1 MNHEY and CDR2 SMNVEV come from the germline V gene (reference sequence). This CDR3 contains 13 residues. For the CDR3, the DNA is TGTGCCAGCAGTTTAGTGTCAGGGTACGAGCAGTACTTC. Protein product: CASSLVSGYEQYF.

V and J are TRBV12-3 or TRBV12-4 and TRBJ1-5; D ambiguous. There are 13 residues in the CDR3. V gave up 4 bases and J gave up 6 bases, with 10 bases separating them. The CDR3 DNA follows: TGTGCCAGCAGTTCGGTCTGGTTTCAGCCCCAGCATTTT. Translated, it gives CASSSVWFQPQHF.

Here the CDR3 DNA reads TGTGCCAGCAGCGTGGAAGGGGGCTCTGGAAACACCATATATTTT. It encodes CASSVEGGSGNTIYF. The rearrangement joins TRBV9 to TRBJ1-3; D might be TRBD1 (6 bases). Germline loops: CDR1 SGDLS, CDR2 YYNGEE. V dropped 2 bases and J dropped 0 bases, with 9 bases sitting between them. This CDR3 comprises 15 residues.

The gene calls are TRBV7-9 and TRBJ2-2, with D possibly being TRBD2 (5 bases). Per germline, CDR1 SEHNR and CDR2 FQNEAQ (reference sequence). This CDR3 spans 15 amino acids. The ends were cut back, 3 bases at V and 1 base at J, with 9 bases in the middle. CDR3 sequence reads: CASSFHSGNTGELFF. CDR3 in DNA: TGTGCCAGCAGCTTTCACAGCGGGAACACCGGGGAGCTGTTTTTT.

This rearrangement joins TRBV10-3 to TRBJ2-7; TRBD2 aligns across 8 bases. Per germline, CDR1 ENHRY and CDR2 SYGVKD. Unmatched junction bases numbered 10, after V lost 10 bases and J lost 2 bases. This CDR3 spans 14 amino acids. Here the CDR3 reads CATRPGLGPYEQYF. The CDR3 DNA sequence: TGTGCCACCAGGCCGGGACTAGGCCCCTACGAGCAGTACTTC.

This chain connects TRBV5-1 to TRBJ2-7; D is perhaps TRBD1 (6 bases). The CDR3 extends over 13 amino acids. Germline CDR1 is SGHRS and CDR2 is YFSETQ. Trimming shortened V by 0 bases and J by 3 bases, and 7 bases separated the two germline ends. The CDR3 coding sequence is TGCGCCAGCAGCTTGGAACAGGGCTACGAGCAGTACTTC. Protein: CASSLEQGYEQYF. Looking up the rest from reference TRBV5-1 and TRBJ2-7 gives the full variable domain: KAGVTQTPRYLIKTRGQQVTLSCSPISGHRSVSWYQQTPGQGLQFLFEYFSETQRNKGNFPGRFSGRQFSNSRSEMNVSTLELGDSALYLCASSLEQGYEQYFGPGTRLTVT.

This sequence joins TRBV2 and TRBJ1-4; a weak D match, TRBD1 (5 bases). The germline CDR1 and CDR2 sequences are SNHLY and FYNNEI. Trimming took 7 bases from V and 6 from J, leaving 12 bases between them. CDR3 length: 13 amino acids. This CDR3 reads CASTGRGDEKLFF. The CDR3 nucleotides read TGTGCCAGCACGGGACGGGGGGATGAAAAACTGTTTTTT.

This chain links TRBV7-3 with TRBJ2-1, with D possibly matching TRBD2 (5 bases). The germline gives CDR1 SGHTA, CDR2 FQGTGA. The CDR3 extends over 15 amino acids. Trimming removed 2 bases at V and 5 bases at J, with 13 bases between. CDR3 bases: TGTGCCAGCAGCTTAGAGCCAGACGGGGACAATGAGCAGTTCTTC. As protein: CASSLEPDGDNEQFF. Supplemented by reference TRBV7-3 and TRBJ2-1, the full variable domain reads GAGVSQTPSNKVTEKGKYVELRCDPISGHTALYWYRQSLGQGPEFLIYFQGTGAADDSGLPNDRFFAVRPEGSVSTLKIQRTERGDSAVYLCASSLEPDGDNEQFFGPGTRLTVL.

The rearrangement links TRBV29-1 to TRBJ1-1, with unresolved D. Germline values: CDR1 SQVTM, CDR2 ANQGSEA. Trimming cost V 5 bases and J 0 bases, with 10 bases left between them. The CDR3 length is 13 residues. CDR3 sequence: CSVNGLMNTEAFF. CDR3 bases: TGCAGCGTTAACGGTCTTATGAACACTGAAGCTTTCTTT.

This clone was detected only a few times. The DNA of the CDR3 is TGCAGTGCTAGTCCACAGAATTCACCCCTCCACTTT. This encodes CSASPQNSPLHF. The chain couples TRBV20-1 to TRBJ1-6; D is undetermined. Germline-derived CDR1 and CDR2 are DFQATT and SNEGSKA (reference sequence). V lost 3 bases, J lost 7 bases, and 7 bases lay in between. This CDR3 region has 12 residues.

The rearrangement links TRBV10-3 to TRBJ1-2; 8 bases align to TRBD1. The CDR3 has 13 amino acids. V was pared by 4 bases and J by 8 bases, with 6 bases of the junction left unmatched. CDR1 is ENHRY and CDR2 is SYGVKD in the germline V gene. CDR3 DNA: TGTGCCATCAGTGGGACAGGGAGGGACGGCTACACCTTC. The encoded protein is CAISGTGRDGYTF.

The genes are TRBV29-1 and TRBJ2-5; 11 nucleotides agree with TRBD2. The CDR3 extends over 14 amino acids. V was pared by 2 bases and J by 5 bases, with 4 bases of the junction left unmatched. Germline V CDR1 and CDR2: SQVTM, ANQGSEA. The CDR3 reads CSVESSGGTETQYF. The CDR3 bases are TGCAGCGTTGAATCTAGCGGGGGGACGGAGACCCAGTACTTC.

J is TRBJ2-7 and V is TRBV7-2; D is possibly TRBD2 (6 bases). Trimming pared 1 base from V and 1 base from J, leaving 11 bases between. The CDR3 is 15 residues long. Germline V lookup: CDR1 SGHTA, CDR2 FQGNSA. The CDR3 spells CASSLEVGGSYEQYF. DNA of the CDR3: TGTGCCAGCAGCTTAGAAGTTGGGGGGTCCTACGAGCAGTACTTC.

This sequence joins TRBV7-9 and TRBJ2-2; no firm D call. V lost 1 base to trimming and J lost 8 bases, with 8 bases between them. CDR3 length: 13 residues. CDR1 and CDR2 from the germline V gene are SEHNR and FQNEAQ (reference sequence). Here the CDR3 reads CASSLEELGELFF. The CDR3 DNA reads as TGTGCCAGCAGCTTAGAGGAGCTGGGGGAGCTGTTTTTT. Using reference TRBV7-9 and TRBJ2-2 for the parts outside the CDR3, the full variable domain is DTGVSQNPRHKITKRGQNVTFRCDPISEHNRLYWYRQTLGQGPEFLTYFQNEAQLEKSRLLSDRFSAERPKGSFSTLEIQRTEQGDSAMYLCASSLEELGELFFGEGSRLTVL.

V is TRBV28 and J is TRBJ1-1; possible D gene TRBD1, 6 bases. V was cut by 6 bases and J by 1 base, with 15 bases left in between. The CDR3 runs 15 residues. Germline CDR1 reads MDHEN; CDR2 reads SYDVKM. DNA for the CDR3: TGTGCCAGCAGCGGGGGGGGGACATGGAACACTGAAGCTTTCTTT. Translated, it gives CASSGGGTWNTEAFF.

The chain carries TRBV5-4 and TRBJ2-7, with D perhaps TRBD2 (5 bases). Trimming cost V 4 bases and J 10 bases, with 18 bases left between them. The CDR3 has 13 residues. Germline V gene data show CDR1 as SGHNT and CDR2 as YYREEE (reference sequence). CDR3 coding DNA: TGTGCCAGCAGCCCTTTTGGAGGACCTCCACAGTACTTC. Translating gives CASSPFGGPPQYF.

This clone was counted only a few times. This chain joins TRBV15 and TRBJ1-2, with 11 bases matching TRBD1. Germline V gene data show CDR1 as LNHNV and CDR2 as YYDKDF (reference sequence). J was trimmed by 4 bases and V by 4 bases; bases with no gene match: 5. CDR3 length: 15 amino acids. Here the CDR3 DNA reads TGTGCCACCAGCAAAGGGACAGGGGGGGCCTATGGCTACACCTTC. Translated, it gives CATSKGTGGAYGYTF. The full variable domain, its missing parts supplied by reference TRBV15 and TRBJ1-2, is DAMVIQNPRYQVTQFGKPVTLSCSQTLNHNVMYWYQQKSSQAPKLLFHYYDKDFNNEADTPDNFQSRRPNTSFCFLDIRSPGLGDTAMYLCATSKGTGGAYGYTFGSGTRLTVV.

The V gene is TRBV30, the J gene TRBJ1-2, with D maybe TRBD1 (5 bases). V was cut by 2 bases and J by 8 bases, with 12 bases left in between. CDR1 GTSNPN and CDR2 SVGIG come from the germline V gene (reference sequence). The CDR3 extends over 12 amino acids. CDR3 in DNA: TGTGCCTGGAGTCCTGGACAAGGCGGCTACACCTTC. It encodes CAWSPGQGGYTF. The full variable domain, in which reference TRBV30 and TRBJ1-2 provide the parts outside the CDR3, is SQTIHQWPATLVQPVGSPLSLECTVEGTSNPNLYWYRQAAGRGLQLLFYSVGIGQISSEVPQNLSASRPQDRQFILSSKKLLLSDSGFYLCAWSPGQGGYTFGSGTRLTVV.

DNA of the CDR3: TGTGCCAGCAGCCCCGGAACGGGTCAGCGTGGCAGCTATGGCTACACCTTC. Its translation: CASSPGTGQRGSYGYTF. The V call is TRBV9, the J call TRBJ1-2; D gene unclear. Trimming stripped 4 bases from V and 4 bases from J, with 23 bases between. CDR3 size: 17 residues. The germline V gene has CDR1 SGDLS and CDR2 YYNGEE.

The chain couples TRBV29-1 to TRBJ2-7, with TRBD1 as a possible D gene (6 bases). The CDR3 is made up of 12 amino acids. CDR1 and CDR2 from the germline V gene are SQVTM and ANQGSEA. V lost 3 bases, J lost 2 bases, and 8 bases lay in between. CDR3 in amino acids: CSVETGAYEQYF. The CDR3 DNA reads TGCAGCGTTGAGACAGGTGCCTACGAGCAGTACTTC.

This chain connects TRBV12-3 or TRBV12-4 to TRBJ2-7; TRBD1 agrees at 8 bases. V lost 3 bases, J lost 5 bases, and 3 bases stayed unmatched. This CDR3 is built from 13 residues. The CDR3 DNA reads TGTGCCAGCAGTTTTACAGGGGGTAACGAGCAGTACTTC. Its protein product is CASSFTGGNEQYF.

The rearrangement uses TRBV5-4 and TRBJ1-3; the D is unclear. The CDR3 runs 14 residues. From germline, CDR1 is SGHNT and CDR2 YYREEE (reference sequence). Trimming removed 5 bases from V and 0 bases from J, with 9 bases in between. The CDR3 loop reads CASREGLSGNTIYF. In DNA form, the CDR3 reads TGTGCCAGCAGGGAGGGTCTCTCTGGAAACACCATATATTTT.

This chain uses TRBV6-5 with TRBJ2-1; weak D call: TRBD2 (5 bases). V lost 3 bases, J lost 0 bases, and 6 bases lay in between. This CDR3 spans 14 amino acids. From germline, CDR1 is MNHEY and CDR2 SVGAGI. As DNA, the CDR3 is TGTGCCAGCAGTTATCGGGACTCCTACAATGAGCAGTTCTTC. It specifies CASSYRDSYNEQFF.

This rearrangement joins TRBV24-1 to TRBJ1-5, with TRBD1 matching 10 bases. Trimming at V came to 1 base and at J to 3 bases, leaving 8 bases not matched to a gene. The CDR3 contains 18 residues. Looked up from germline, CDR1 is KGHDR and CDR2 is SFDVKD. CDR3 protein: CATSDFGQGDFPNQPQHF. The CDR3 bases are TGTGCCACCAGTGATTTTGGACAGGGGGATTTCCCCAATCAGCCCCAGCATTTT.

DNA of the CDR3: TGTGCCAGCAGCTTGGCGGGGGGGAGCTCCTACGAGCAGTACTTC. Translating it yields CASSLAGGSSYEQYF. The chain joins TRBV5-4 to TRBJ2-7; 8 positions match TRBD2. The germline gives CDR1 SGHNT, CDR2 YYREEE (reference sequence). With V trimmed by 0 bases and J by 0 bases, 2 bases remained unmatched. The CDR3 covers 15 residues.